The T cell receptor (beta chain) under discussion was sequenced for a study of blood T cell repertoires in COVID-19. Germline lookup yields CDR1 MNHEY and CDR2 SVGEGT. V lost 4 bases and J lost 2, with 6 bases in between. CDR3 size: 13 residues. In the original processing: Reference gene primer amplification gave nucleated cell count estimates. Clones were read by immunoSEQ multiplex PCR, and TCRdb kept only the in-frame ones, dropping some. The V and J calls and clone size are taken from that table; D and trimming were inferred from the DNA. The profile shows under 300,000 clones, more than 75% of them singletons.

Source material: peripheral blood. V gene TRBV6-2 or TRBV6-3 combines with J gene TRBJ1-5, with D unresolved. The clonotype was recovered from a middle-aged woman who had recovered from COVID-19. CDR3 sequence: CASSSSGNQPQHF. The CDR3 region has the DNA TGTGCCAGCAGTTCCAGTGGCAATCAGCCCCAGCATTTT.